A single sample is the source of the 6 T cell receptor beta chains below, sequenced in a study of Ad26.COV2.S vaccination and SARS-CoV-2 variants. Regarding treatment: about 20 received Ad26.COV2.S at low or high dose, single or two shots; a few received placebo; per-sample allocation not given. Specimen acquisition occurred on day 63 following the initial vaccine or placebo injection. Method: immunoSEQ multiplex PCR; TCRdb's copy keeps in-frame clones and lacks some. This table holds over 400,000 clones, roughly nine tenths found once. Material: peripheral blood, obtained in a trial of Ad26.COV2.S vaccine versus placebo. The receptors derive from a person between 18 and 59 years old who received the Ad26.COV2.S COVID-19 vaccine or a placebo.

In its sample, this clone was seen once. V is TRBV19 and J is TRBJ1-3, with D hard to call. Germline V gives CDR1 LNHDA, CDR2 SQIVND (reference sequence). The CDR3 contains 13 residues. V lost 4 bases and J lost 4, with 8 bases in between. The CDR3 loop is CASSNLQGNTIYF. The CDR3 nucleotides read TGTGCCAGTAGTAACCTACAGGGAAACACCATATATTTT.

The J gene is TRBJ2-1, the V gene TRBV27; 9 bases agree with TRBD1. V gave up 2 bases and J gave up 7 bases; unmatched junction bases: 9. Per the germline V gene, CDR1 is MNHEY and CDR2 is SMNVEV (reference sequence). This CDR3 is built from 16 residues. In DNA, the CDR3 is TGTGCCAGCAGTTTAACCGGACAGGGGTTTTGGAATGAGCAGTTCTTC. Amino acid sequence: CASSLTGQGFWNEQFF.

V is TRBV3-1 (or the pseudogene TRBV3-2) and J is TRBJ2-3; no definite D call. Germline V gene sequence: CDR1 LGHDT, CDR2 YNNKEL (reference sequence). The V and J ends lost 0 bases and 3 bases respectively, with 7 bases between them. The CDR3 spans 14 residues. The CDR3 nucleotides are TGTGCCAGCAGCCAAGAGTCAGTTACAGATACGCAGTATTTT. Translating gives CASSQESVTDTQYF.

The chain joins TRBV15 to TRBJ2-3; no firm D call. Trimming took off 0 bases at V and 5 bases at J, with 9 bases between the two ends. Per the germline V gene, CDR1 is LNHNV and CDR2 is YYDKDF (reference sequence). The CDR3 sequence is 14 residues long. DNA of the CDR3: TGTGCCACCAGCAGAGATTTGTTAGGAGATACGCAGTATTTT. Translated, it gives CATSRDLLGDTQYF.

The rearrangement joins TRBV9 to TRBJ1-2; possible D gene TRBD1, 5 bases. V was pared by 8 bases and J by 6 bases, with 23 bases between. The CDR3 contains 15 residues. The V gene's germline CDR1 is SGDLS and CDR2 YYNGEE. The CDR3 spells CASTRGTPLVHGYTF. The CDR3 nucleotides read TGTGCCAGTACCCGAGGGACTCCATTAGTACATGGCTACACCTTC.

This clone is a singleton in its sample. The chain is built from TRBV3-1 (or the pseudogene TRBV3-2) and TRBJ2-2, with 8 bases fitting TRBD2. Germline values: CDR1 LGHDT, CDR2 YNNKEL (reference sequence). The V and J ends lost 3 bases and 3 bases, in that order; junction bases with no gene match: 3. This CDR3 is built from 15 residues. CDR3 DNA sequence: TGTGCCAGCAGCCATTCTAGCGGGCACACCGGGGAGCTGTTTTTT. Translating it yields CASSHSSGHTGELFF.